A single sample is the source of the 9 T cell receptor beta chains below, sequenced in a study of Graves' ophthalmopathy and Graves' hyperthyroidism. The study amplified TCR beta CDR3 regions using RNA transcripts. RT-PCR was first run with HTBI primers, then multiplex PCR in a second round. TCRdb re-derived calls from the multiplex PCR reads in MiXCR, one entry per CDR3 protein. The table shows a few hundred thousand distinct CDR3 sequences, with under 40% occurring only once. The material sequenced was peripheral blood or thyroid tissue (not recorded which). Receptors originate from an adult man with Graves' hyperthyroidism.

The rearrangement joins TRBV7-9 to TRBJ2-6, with D uncertain. Trimming removed 5 bases from V and 2 bases from J, with 16 bases in between. Germline V lookup: CDR1 SEHNR, CDR2 FQNEAQ (reference sequence). The CDR3 sequence is 17 residues long. The CDR3 reads CASSPQVFGPGANVLTF. In nucleotides, the CDR3 is TGTGCCAGCAGCCCTCAGGTCTTCGGGCCTGGGGCCAACGTCCTGACTTTC.

This chain uses TRBV7-2 with TRBJ1-4; 7 nucleotides match TRBD1. With 1 base clipped from V and 8 bases from J, the junction kept 10 bases outside the gene matches. Germline assignment: CDR1 SGHTA and CDR2 FQGNSA. There are 16 residues in the CDR3. The CDR3 DNA reads TGTGCCAGCAGCTTAGGGCTGAACAGGGGATGGGAAAAACTGTTTTTT. Encoded protein: CASSLGLNRGWEKLFF.

This rearrangement joins TRBV7-3 to TRBJ2-2; D possibly corresponds to TRBD2 (5 bases). CDR1 and CDR2 from the germline V gene are SGHTA and FQGTGA. V gave up 6 bases and J gave up 3 bases, with 20 bases separating them. This CDR3 spans 17 amino acids. The CDR3 protein is CASSEHGQSGDTGELFF. CDR3 nucleotides: TGTGCCAGCAGTGAACACGGGCAGTCCGGGGACACCGGGGAGCTGTTTTTT.

The chain carries TRBV15 and TRBJ1-5; D might be TRBD1 (5 bases). V was pared by 0 bases and J by 7 bases, with 13 bases between. Germline V gene data show CDR1 as LNHNV and CDR2 as YYDKDF (reference sequence). The CDR3 has 15 residues. The CDR3: CATSRDRAGTQPQHF. The CDR3 nucleotides are TGTGCCACCAGCAGAGATCGGGCAGGGACGCAGCCCCAGCATTTT.

To note about this clonotype: A much more abundant neighbour one base away suggests this may be a read error. The rearrangement uses TRBV12-3 or TRBV12-4 and TRBJ1-1; D is undetermined. This CDR3 region has 13 residues. In DNA form, the CDR3 reads TGTGCCAGCAGTGCCTCTCGGACGGAGCGAGCTTCCTTT. It is translated as CASSASRTERASF.

The chain recombines TRBV20-1 with TRBJ1-3; D not certain. The ends were cut back, 1 base at V and 4 bases at J, with 5 bases in the middle. The CDR3 covers 12 residues. Per the germline V gene, CDR1 is DFQATT and CDR2 is SNEGSKA (reference sequence). The CDR3 DNA reads TGCAGTGCTAGAGCGGAAGGAAACACCATATATTTT. Its translation: CSARAEGNTIYF.

This clonotype was recorded at least ten times. The gene calls are TRBV29-1 and TRBJ1-5, with D perhaps TRBD1 (5 bases). Trimming took off 4 bases at V and 11 bases at J, with 21 bases between the two ends. CDR1 and CDR2 from the germline V gene are SQVTM and ANQGSEA. There are 14 residues in the CDR3. Here the CDR3 DNA reads TGCAGCGTTGTCATTGGGGGGTCCCAGAGGACCCAGCATTTT. It codes for CSVVIGGSQRTQHF.

The V and J genes are TRBV24-1 and TRBJ1-2; D might be TRBD1 (6 bases). Per germline, CDR1 KGHDR and CDR2 SFDVKD. V was shortened by 4 bases and J by 11 bases, with 10 bases between the two germline ends. CDR3 length: 11 residues. The CDR3, as DNA: TGTGCCACCAGTGACCGGGGGCAGTACACCTTC. This codes for CATSDRGQYTF.

In this sample, this clonotype turned up a few times. The chain employs TRBV7-2 and TRBJ2-3, with D perhaps assigned TRBD1 or TRBD2 (5 bases each). V was shortened by 1 base and J by 5 bases, with 7 bases between the two germline ends. The CDR3 totals 13 residues. CDR1 and CDR2 from the germline V gene are SGHTA and FQGNSA. The CDR3 region has the DNA TGTGCCAGCAGCTTAGGGGGGTTAGATACGCAGTATTTT. Encoded protein: CASSLGGLDTQYF.